Listed here is a single T cell receptor beta chain. Its antigen is as yet unknown. The data originate from a study of OX40 agonist ivuxolimab in advanced cancers. V was clipped by 6 bases and J by 2 bases; unmatched bases: 5. Germline V gene lookup returns CDR1 MNHEY and CDR2 SVGAGI. This CDR3 is 14 amino acids long. This table comes from immunoSEQ multiplex PCR, and its TCRdb copy is limited to in-frame clones, with some not included. The table shows 40,000 to 45,000 clones, with approximately 80% occurring only once. The study's findings and limits: What antigens the expanded peripheral T cells recognized was never established. At 0.1 to 3.0 mg/kg, clonal expansion of CD4+ and CD8+ blood T cells had occurred by week 6.

Sequencing was performed on CD4+ or CD8+ T cells sorted from blood, taken in a trial of the OX40 agonist ivuxolimab. The genes are TRBV6-5 and TRBJ2-7; 9 nucleotides match TRBD2. This clonotype was obtained from an adult with an advanced solid tumor such as melanoma, head and neck, liver or kidney cancer. DNA of the CDR3: TGTGCCAGCAGGGGACTAGCATCACCCTACGAGCAGTACTTC. Protein product: CASRGLASPYEQYF.